Detailed here is one TCR beta chain. This entry is derived from a study of shared clonotypes between healthy human individuals. Assay: immunoSEQ multiplex PCR; the TCRdb copy retains only in-frame clones and omits some. The sample carries about 2.4 million clones, roughly 93% recorded once. The CDR3 sequence is 13 residues long. Germline CDR1 SGHTA, CDR2 FQGTGA. Trimming pared 2 bases from V and 6 bases from J, leaving 10 bases between. This clonotype was sampled from a man aged 18 to 30 in good health. Some clones in this sample may be carry-over from other donors' samples. Sequenced material: naive CD4+ T cells from PBMCs. The sample's subset: CD45RA+ positively selected. The chain has TRBV7-3 and TRBJ1-1, with D perhaps matching TRBD1 (6 bases). DNA of the CDR3: TGTGCCAGCAGCTTATCAAGGGGGGCTGAAGCTTTCTTT. Amino acid sequence: CASSLSRGAEAFF.